These 18 T cell receptor beta chains originate from one sample sequenced in a study of T-cell reconstitution after alpha-beta-depleted transplantation in children. Construction of the TCRbeta library involved unique molecular identifiers. TCRdb used MiXCR to reprocess the PCR reads, holding one entry per CDR3 protein. The table includes more than 500,000 distinct CDR3 sequences, 9.5% to 12% detected once. Sequenced material: PBMCs, mostly from graft donor cells, taken 180 days after TCRalphabeta/CD19-depleted stem cell transplant. The source is a female patient aged 2-9 years who had a stem cell transplant for aplastic anemia, so the T cells may come from the graft donor.

The V and J genes are TRBV7-9 and TRBJ2-3; D may match TRBD1 or TRBD2 (5 bases each). This CDR3 comprises 16 residues. Germline V gives CDR1 SEHNR, CDR2 FQNEAQ (reference sequence). Trimming removed 3 bases from V and 4 bases from J, with 17 bases in between. CDR3 sequence reads: CASSLAPGQAADTQYF. CDR3 coding DNA: TGTGCCAGCAGCTTGGCCCCGGGGCAAGCCGCAGATACGCAGTATTTT.

This clonotype was seen more than once but under ten times. The chain joins TRBV4-3 to TRBJ2-1; 10 bases are a match to TRBD2. CDR1 and CDR2 from the germline V gene are LGHNA and YSLEER. This CDR3 contains 17 residues. The V and J ends lost 1 base and 3 bases, in that order; junction bases with no gene match: 6. The CDR3 here is CASSQVAGGVGYNEQFF. The CDR3 DNA sequence: TGCGCCAGCAGCCAAGTAGCGGGGGGTGTTGGCTACAATGAGCAGTTCTTC.

J is TRBJ2-1 and V is TRBV18; D may be TRBD1 (5 bases). Germline CDR1 is KGHSH and CDR2 is LQKENI. V was cut by 8 bases and J by 2 bases, with 19 bases left in between. The length of the CDR3 is 16 residues. This CDR3 is CASEIFREFPYNEQFF. For the CDR3, the DNA is TGTGCCAGCGAAATCTTCAGGGAATTCCCCTACAATGAGCAGTTCTTC.

This clonotype showed up just a few times. The V and J genes are TRBV12-3 or TRBV12-4 and TRBJ2-3, with no clear D. Trimming shortened V by 7 bases and J by 4 bases, and 9 bases separated the two germline ends. The CDR3 length is 12 residues. This chain's CDR3 is CASTLGPDTQYF. The CDR3 coding sequence is TGTGCCAGCACCCTAGGTCCAGATACGCAGTATTTT.

This clonotype showed up just a few times. The conserved closing phenylalanine or tryptophan is absent in this CDR3, likely reflecting a read error. The DNA is left out, because the CDR3 cannot be placed on it with certainty; the CDR3 is given as TCRdb lists it. The CDR3 spells CASSPTGREGPPTP. The rearrangement uses TRBV6-2 or TRBV6-3 and TRBJ2-1; the table assigns TRBD2, which was not confirmed against the DNA. Germline-derived CDR1 and CDR2 are MNHEY and SVGEGT. The CDR3 totals 14 residues, both ends included.

A note on this clonotype: The CDR3 ends on some other residue instead of the conserved phenylalanine or tryptophan, so this is likely a read error. No DNA is shown, since the ends of the CDR3 on it are uncertain; the CDR3 is the one TCRdb lists. CDR3 residues: CASSYGAFEGFPPL. V is TRBV6-5 and J is TRBJ1-2; the table's D call, TRBD1, has no DNA check behind it. The CDR3 length is 14 residues, termini included. Germline lookup yields CDR1 MNHEY and CDR2 SVGAGI.

This clonotype came up a few times. The chain employs TRBV5-1 and TRBJ2-5; TRBD2 matches 14 bases. The CDR3 runs 18 residues. V lost 4 bases and J lost 6; bases outside the gene matches: 14. CDR1 SGHRS and CDR2 YFSETQ come from the germline V gene. CDR3 sequence (DNA): TGCGCCAGCAGCCGAAGACTAGCGGGAGGGCCGATAACGCAGACCCAGTACTTC. Residues: CASSRRLAGGPITQTQYF.

The chain is built from TRBV28 and TRBJ2-1, with 8 bases lining up with TRBD1. V dropped 2 bases and J dropped 0; count of bases not matched to a gene: 3. Germline CDR1 MDHEN, CDR2 SYDVKM. The CDR3 is 16 amino acids. The CDR3 DNA sequence: TGTGCCAGCAGTTTAGGGGACAGGAGCTCCTACAATGAGCAGTTCTTC. It is translated as CASSLGDRSSYNEQFF.

This clonotype was recorded at least ten times. The chain has TRBV15 and TRBJ2-3; no clear D. V was trimmed by 0 bases and J by 8 bases, leaving 15 bases between them. Germline V gene data show CDR1 as LNHNV and CDR2 as YYDKDF (reference sequence). CDR3 length equals 15 residues. In nucleotides, the CDR3 is TGTGCCACCAGCAGAGATAAGGGCCCCACGGGTACGCAGTATTTT. It is translated as CATSRDKGPTGTQYF.

This clonotype has a handful of counts. The chain is built from TRBV14 and TRBJ2-3; D may correspond to TRBD1 or TRBD2 (5 bases each). Trimming removed 4 bases at V and 8 bases at J, with 13 bases between. The CDR3 length is 13 residues. Germline assignment: CDR1 SGHDN and CDR2 FVKESK. The CDR3, as DNA: TGTGCCAGCAGCCTCAAGGATGGGGGTACGCAGTATTTT. Protein: CASSLKDGGTQYF.

This clonotype was recorded a few times. The V gene is TRBV28, the J gene TRBJ2-7; 11 bases align to TRBD1. J was trimmed by 5 bases and V by 4 bases; bases with no gene match: 7. The CDR3 has 15 amino acids. Germline V gives CDR1 MDHEN, CDR2 SYDVKM. The CDR3 sequence: CASSSPRDRGDEQYF. CDR3 in DNA: TGTGCCAGCAGTTCGCCCCGGGACAGGGGGGACGAGCAGTACTTC.

The chain joins TRBV28 to TRBJ1-2, with TRBD1 as a possible D gene (5 bases). Trimming left V 8 bases short and J 6 bases short, with 13 bases between. This CDR3 is built from 12 residues. The V gene's germline CDR1 is MDHEN and CDR2 SYDVKM. DNA for the CDR3: TGTGCCAGCGCGATAAAGGGACATGGCTACACCTTC. It encodes CASAIKGHGYTF.

The sample holds a few counts of this clonotype. The chain recombines TRBV20-1 with TRBJ1-3; no clear D gene. Germline CDR1 DFQATT, CDR2 SNEGSKA (reference sequence). Trimming shortened V by 4 bases and J by 3 bases, and 10 bases separated the two germline ends. The CDR3 runs to 13 residues. CDR3 bases: TGCAGTGCTAACCAACCTATTGGAAACACCATATATTTT. As protein: CSANQPIGNTIYF.

A few counts support this clonotype. The V and J genes are TRBV5-1 and TRBJ2-3; D may be TRBD1 (6 bases). With 1 base removed from V and 0 bases from J, the gap between germline ends came to 12 bases. The germline gives CDR1 SGHRS, CDR2 YFSETQ. The CDR3 spans 16 residues. The CDR3 loop is CASSLNRARSTDTQYF. The CDR3 bases are TGCGCCAGCAGCTTGAACAGGGCCCGTAGCACAGATACGCAGTATTTT.

A few counts support this clonotype. The CDR3 sequence: CASSIGERADTQYF. In DNA form, the CDR3 reads TGTGCCAGCTCAATCGGGGAGAGGGCAGATACGCAGTATTTT. The chain uses TRBV18 and TRBJ2-3; D might be TRBD2 (5 bases). This CDR3 comprises 14 residues. V was clipped by 5 bases and J by 4 bases, with 13 bases between them. CDR1 KGHSH and CDR2 LQKENI come from the germline V gene. The full variable domain, rest sourced from reference TRBV18 and TRBJ2-3, is NAGVMQNPRHLVRRRGQEARLRCSPMKGHSHVYWYRQLPEEGLKFMVYLQKENIIDESGMPKERFSAEFPKEGPSILRIQQVVRGDSAAYFCASSIGERADTQYFGPGTRLTVL.

V usage is TRBV5-1 and J usage is TRBJ1-3; D remains unclear. The CDR3 length is 17 residues. Trimming removed 0 bases from V and 0 bases from J, with 13 bases in between. Germline V gene data show CDR1 as SGHRS and CDR2 as YFSETQ. The CDR3 DNA follows: TGCGCCAGCAGCTTGGAAGGGTTTTCTTACTCTGGAAACACCATATATTTT. As protein: CASSLEGFSYSGNTIYF.

This chain links TRBV7-9 with TRBJ1-2, with a possible D match to TRBD1 (5 bases). Trimming took off 6 bases at V and 2 bases at J, with 16 bases between the two ends. This CDR3 comprises 15 residues. Germline CDR1 reads SEHNR; CDR2 reads FQNEAQ (reference sequence). The CDR3 coding sequence is TGTGCCAGCAGACCCGAGGGACCGGAGAACTATGGCTACACCTTC. Amino acid sequence: CASRPEGPENYGYTF.

This chain uses TRBV12-3 or TRBV12-4 with TRBJ1-2; D may be TRBD1 (6 bases). The CDR3 runs 12 residues. The germline V and J ends were trimmed by 5 bases and 7 bases, with 11 bases remaining between them. The CDR3 region is CASSLGQIGYTF. CDR3 sequence (DNA): TGTGCCAGCAGTCTGGGACAAATTGGCTACACCTTC.